The 10 T cell receptor beta chains in this list originate from one sample, sequenced in a study of blood T cell repertoires in COVID-19. Assay: immunoSEQ multiplex PCR; the TCRdb copy retains only in-frame clones and omits some. Here the sample spans some 330,000 clones, roughly 90% being singletons. The sequenced material came from PBMCs or T cells enriched from blood (not recorded which). The receptor set was obtained from a woman younger than 45 who had recovered from COVID-19.

This clone occurred once. This rearrangement joins TRBV7-2 to TRBJ1-4; D may be TRBD1 (6 bases). The CDR3 consists of 14 residues. The germline CDR1 and CDR2 sequences are SGHTA and FQGNSA. V shed 5 bases and J shed 3 bases, with 10 bases lying between them. CDR3 residues: CASSPQGSNEKLFF. The CDR3 DNA sequence: TGTGCCAGCAGCCCACAGGGCTCTAATGAAAAACTGTTTTTT.

V and J are TRBV6-2 or TRBV6-3 and TRBJ2-1; no firm D call. This CDR3 contains 16 residues. V lost 7 bases and J lost 2, with 18 bases in between. CDR1 is MNHEY, CDR2 SVGEGT, per germline. Written as DNA, the CDR3 is TGTGCCAGCATCCCTTCTGGTAGTGTCGCCTACAATGAGCAGTTCTTC. Protein sequence: CASIPSGSVAYNEQFF.

V and J are TRBV19 and TRBJ1-1; D perhaps matches TRBD1 (6 bases). The CDR3 runs 16 residues. Germline V lookup: CDR1 LNHDA, CDR2 SQIVND (reference sequence). V lost 1 base, J lost 1 base, and 13 bases lay in between. The CDR3 here is CASSIGSRGANTEAFF. The CDR3 DNA sequence: TGTGCCAGTAGTATAGGCTCCAGGGGTGCGAACACTGAAGCTTTCTTT.

The chain recombines TRBV7-2 with TRBJ2-5; 10 nucleotides line up with TRBD2. CDR3 length: 16 amino acids. Germline CDR1 and CDR2: SGHTA and FQGNSA. The trim removed 4 bases at V and 4 bases at J, leaving 9 bases unmatched. DNA for the CDR3: TGTGCCAGCAGCTGGCTAAGCGGGGGGGCCCGAGAGACCCAGTACTTC. This gives the protein CASSWLSGGARETQYF.

The chain couples TRBV6-2 or TRBV6-3 to TRBJ1-2; D possibly corresponds to TRBD1 (5 bases). V lost 6 bases and J lost 2, with 10 bases in between. Germline V CDR1 and CDR2: MNHEY, SVGEGT. CDR3 length equals 13 residues. CDR3 DNA: TGTGCCAGCAGCCAACAGGTGAACTATGGCTACACCTTC. Protein product: CASSQQVNYGYTF.

This clone has just one count. J is TRBJ2-4 and V is TRBV27; 8 bases agree with TRBD1. The CDR3 has 15 amino acids. Germline CDR1 is MNHEY and CDR2 is SMNVEV (reference sequence). V trimming: 5 bases; J trimming: 2 bases; junction bases outside the gene matches: 5. This CDR3 reads CASSIWTGSKNIQYF. The CDR3 nucleotides read TGTGCCAGCAGTATATGGACAGGGTCCAAAAACATTCAGTACTTC.

The chain recombines TRBV2 with TRBJ1-4, with 9 bases aligning to TRBD1. In germline, CDR1 is SNHLY, CDR2 FYNNEI. This CDR3 region has 15 residues. With 8 bases clipped from V and 3 bases from J, the junction kept 7 bases outside the gene matches. In DNA, the CDR3 is TGTGCCAGCCTGTATCGGACAGGGGCTAATGAAAAACTGTTTTTT. Protein product: CASLYRTGANEKLFF.

The chain uses TRBV29-1 and TRBJ2-3; maybe TRBD1 (5 bases). The CDR3 contains 16 residues. Germline V gene sequence: CDR1 SQVTM, CDR2 ANQGSEA. The V end lost 2 bases, the J end lost 2 bases, and 17 bases lay between the germline ends. The CDR3: CSVELGRAPNTDTQYF. The CDR3 nucleotides are TGCAGCGTTGAACTGGGCAGGGCTCCCAACACAGATACGCAGTATTTT.

The chain joins TRBV6-2 or TRBV6-3 to TRBJ2-1, with 9 bases aligning to TRBD2. Per germline, CDR1 MNHEY and CDR2 SVGEGT. With 6 bases clipped from V and 8 bases from J, the junction kept 8 bases outside the gene matches. There are 14 residues in the CDR3. The CDR3 bases are TGTGCCAGCAGCGTAGCGGGGGCGGGTGATGAGCAGTTCTTC. This gives the protein CASSVAGAGDEQFF.

This chain links TRBV11-2 with TRBJ2-1; 8 bases align to TRBD2. This CDR3 spans 16 amino acids. J lost 1 base, V lost 4 bases, and 6 bases had no gene match. Germline values: CDR1 SGHAT, CDR2 FQNNGV. The CDR3 region is CASSSIAGTSYNEQFF. CDR3 DNA: TGTGCCAGCAGCTCAATAGCGGGGACATCCTACAATGAGCAGTTCTTC.